The source of this T cell receptor (beta chain) is a study of CD8+CD57+ T cells in acquired aplastic anemia. Turning to the study itself: Sorted CD4+ and CD8+ cells yielded DNA averaging around 3.2 ug.

Genomic DNA, the template, was used for profiling of the TCR beta VDJ and CDR3. A single record per CDR3 protein comes from TCRdb applying MiXCR to the reads. The table includes some 150,000 distinct CDR3 sequences, over 50% detected once. Previously, flow cytometry had revealed CD8+CD57+ cell expansion in the patients chosen for sequencing. A severe acquired aplastic anemia diagnosis applied to all patients. This CDR3 has 13 amino acids. V lost 5 bases, J lost 6 bases, and 11 bases lay in between. The material sequenced was sorted CD4+, CD8+, or CD8+CD57+ T cells (not recorded which) from PBMCs. The clonotype was recovered from a human donor with aplastic anemia. The genes are TRBV12-3 or TRBV12-4 and TRBJ1-5, with D unclear. The CDR3 region has the DNA TGTGCCAGCAGTCCCGAGAACATTCAGCCCCAGCATTTT. Residues: CASSPENIQPQHF.